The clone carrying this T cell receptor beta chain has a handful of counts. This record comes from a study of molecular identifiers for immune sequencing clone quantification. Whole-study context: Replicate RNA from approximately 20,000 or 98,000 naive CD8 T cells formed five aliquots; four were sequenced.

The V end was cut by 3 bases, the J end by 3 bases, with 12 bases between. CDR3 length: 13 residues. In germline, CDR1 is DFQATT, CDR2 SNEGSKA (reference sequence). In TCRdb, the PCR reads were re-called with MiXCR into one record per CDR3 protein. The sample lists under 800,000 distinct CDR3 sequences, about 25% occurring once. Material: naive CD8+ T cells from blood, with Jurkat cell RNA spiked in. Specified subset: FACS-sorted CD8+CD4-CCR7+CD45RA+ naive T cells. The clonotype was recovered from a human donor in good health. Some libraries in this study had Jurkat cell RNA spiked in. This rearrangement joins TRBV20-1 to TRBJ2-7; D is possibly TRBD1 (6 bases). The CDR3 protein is CSARTGEHYEQYF. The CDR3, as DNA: TGCAGTGCTAGGACAGGAGAGCACTACGAGCAGTACTTC.